Listed below are T cell receptor beta chains from one sample, sequenced in a study of identifying expanded T cells in peripheral blood. The method was immunoSEQ multiplex PCR; TCRdb's version includes in-frame clones alone and lacks a portion of them. The sample lists 75,000 to 95,000 clones; around 89% were seen once. Sequenced material: blood. The receptors were gathered from a person aged 18-69 years in good health. The CDR3 runs from the conserved cysteine through the conserved F or W. D genes are given only for firm matches. For some rows the clone size is stated as once, few or many, or as a class when expanded; others skip it.

J: TRBJ2-3
size: few
D: .
V: TRBV18
length: 15
CDR3: CASSGENRGTDTQYF
DNA: TGTGCCAGCTCCGGGGAGAACAGGGGCACAGATACGCAGTATTTT

J: TRBJ1-2
size: once
D: .
V: TRBV7-2
length: 13
CDR3: CASSLAEGYGYTF
DNA: TGTGCCAGCAGCTTAGCCGAGGGTTATGGCTACACCTTC

J: TRBJ2-3
size: few
D: .
V: TRBV5-1
length: 13
CDR3: CASSRRNTDTQYF
DNA: TGCGCCAGCAGCCGAAGGAACACAGATACGCAGTATTTT

J: TRBJ2-7
size: .
D: .
V: TRBV7-7
length: 15
CDR3: CASSPMAGLSYEQYF
DNA: TGTGCCAGCAGCCCAATGGCGGGGCTTTCCTACGAGCAGTACTTC

J: TRBJ2-1
size: .
D: TRBD2
V: TRBV7-6
length: 15
CDR3: CASSLEPSSGNEQFF
DNA: TGTGCCAGCAGCTTAGAACCGTCTAGCGGGAATGAGCAGTTCTTC

J: TRBJ1-5
size: .
D: .
V: TRBV5-6
length: 16
CDR3: CASSNGGIFSNQPQHF
DNA: TGTGCCAGCAGCAACGGGGGCATATTTAGCAATCAGCCCCAGCATTTT

J: TRBJ1-4
size: .
D: TRBD1
V: TRBV19
length: 16
CDR3: CASSADRGSTNEKLFF
DNA: TGTGCCAGTAGTGCGGACAGGGGTTCCACTAATGAAAAACTGTTTTTT

J: TRBJ1-6
size: .
D: .
V: TRBV14
length: 13
CDR3: CASSHKPNSPLHF
DNA: TGTGCCAGCAGCCATAAACCTAATTCACCCCTCCACTTT

J: TRBJ2-7
size: .
D: TRBD1
V: TRBV6-6
length: 12
CDR3: CASSTGKAPQYF
DNA: TGTGCCAGCTCGACAGGGAAAGCCCCGCAGTACTTC

J: TRBJ2-1
size: .
D: .
V: TRBV27
length: 15
CDR3: CASSFISGVVGEQFF
DNA: TGTGCCAGCAGTTTTATCTCGGGGGTCGTGGGTGAGCAGTTCTTC

J: TRBJ2-1
size: once
D: .
V: TRBV7-2
length: 15
CDR3: CASSLRSGAFNEQFF
DNA: TGTGCCAGCAGCTTACGATCGGGGGCGTTCAATGAGCAGTTCTTC

J: TRBJ2-7
size: .
D: TRBD2
V: TRBV27
length: 14
CDR3: CASRRSGDSYEQYF
DNA: TGTGCCAGCAGGAGAAGCGGGGACTCCTACGAGCAGTACTTC

J: TRBJ2-2
size: few
D: TRBD2
V: TRBV7-3
length: 17
CDR3: CASSAGLAGGVSRELFF
DNA: TGTGCCAGCAGCGCGGGACTAGCGGGCGGGGTGAGCCGGGAGCTGTTTTTT

J: TRBJ2-7
size: .
D: .
V: TRBV7-2
length: 14
CDR3: CASSLWGTSYEQYF
DNA: TGTGCCAGCAGCTTATGGGGGACCTCCTACGAGCAGTACTTC

J: TRBJ2-3
size: .
D: TRBD2
V: TRBV5-8
length: 15
CDR3: CASSSGLAGTDTQYF
DNA: TGTGCCAGCAGCTCGGGACTAGCGGGCACAGATACGCAGTATTTT

J: TRBJ2-7
size: .
D: TRBD2
V: TRBV28
length: 14
CDR3: CASTRGGNNYEQYF
DNA: TGTGCCAGCACCCGGGGGGGGAATAACTACGAGCAGTACTTC

J: TRBJ2-1
size: .
D: .
V: TRBV5-4
length: 13
CDR3: CASSWIEVNEQFF
DNA: TGTGCCAGCAGCTGGATAGAGGTAAATGAGCAGTTCTTC

J: TRBJ1-2
size: .
D: TRBD1
V: TRBV19
length: 15
CDR3: CASSINADRGHGYTF
DNA: TGTGCCAGTAGTATAAACGCTGACAGGGGGCATGGCTACACCTTC

J: TRBJ2-7
size: .
D: .
V: TRBV5-1
length: 14
CDR3: CASAAQGFSYEQYF
DNA: TGCGCCTCGGCGGCACAGGGCTTTTCCTACGAGCAGTACTTC

J: TRBJ2-3
size: once
D: .
V: TRBV10-3
length: 13
CDR3: CAISVNRRDTQYF
DNA: TGTGCCATCAGTGTAAACAGAAGAGATACGCAGTATTTT

J: TRBJ2-7
size: .
D: .
V: TRBV29-1
length: 12
CDR3: CSVEGTGYEQYF
DNA: TGCAGCGTTGAGGGAACAGGGTACGAGCAGTACTTC

J: TRBJ1-2
size: .
D: .
V: TRBV12-2
length: 12
CDR3: CASREDHYGYTF
DNA: TGTGCAAGTCGCGAAGACCACTATGGCTACACCTTC

J: TRBJ2-3
size: .
D: .
V: TRBV7-2
length: 11
CDR3: CASQQKDTQYF
DNA: TGTGCCAGCCAACAGAAGGACACGCAGTATTTT

J: TRBJ1-4
size: .
D: .
V: TRBV13
length: 14
CDR3: CASSPRWGGEKLFF
DNA: TGTGCCAGCAGCCCCAGATGGGGAGGTGAAAAACTGTTTTTT